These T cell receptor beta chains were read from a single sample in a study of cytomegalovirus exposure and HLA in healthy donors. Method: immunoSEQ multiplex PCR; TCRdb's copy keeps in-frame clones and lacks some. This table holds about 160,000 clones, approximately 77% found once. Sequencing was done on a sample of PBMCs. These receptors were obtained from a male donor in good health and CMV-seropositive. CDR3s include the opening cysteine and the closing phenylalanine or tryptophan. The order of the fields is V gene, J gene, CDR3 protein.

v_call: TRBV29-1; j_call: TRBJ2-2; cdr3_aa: CSVAGTGGTGELFF
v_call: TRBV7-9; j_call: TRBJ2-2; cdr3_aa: CASSFQEVGELFF
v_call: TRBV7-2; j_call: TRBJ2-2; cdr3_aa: CASSLGHRWARGGELFF
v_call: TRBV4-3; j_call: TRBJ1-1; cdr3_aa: CASSQDPGMNTEAFF
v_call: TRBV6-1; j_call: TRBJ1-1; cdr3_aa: CASRKDRAGTEAFF
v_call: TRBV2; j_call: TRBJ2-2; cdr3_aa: CASSAGNTGELFF
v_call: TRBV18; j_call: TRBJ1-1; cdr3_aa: CASSLNRRAAFF
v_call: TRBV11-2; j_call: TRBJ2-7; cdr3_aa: CASRDITYEQYF
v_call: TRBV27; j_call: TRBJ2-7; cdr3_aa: CASSLAGAMDEQYF
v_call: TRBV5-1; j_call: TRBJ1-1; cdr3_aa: CASSSLTGNPEAFF
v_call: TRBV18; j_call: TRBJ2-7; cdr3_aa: CASSPLRDYEQYF
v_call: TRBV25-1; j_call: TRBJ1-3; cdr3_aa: CASSDSRSGTVGNTIYF
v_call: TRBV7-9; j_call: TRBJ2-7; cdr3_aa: CASSLGQIYEQYF
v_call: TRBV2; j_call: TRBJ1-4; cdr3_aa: CASSDRVPEDEKLFF
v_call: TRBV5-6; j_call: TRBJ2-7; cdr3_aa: CASSVDSHLPHEQYF
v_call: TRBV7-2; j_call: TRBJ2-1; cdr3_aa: CASRTRLAGGLNEQFF
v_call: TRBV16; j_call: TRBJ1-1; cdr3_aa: CASSQRTGKSEAFF
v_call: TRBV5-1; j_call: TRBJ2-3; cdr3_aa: CASSLAQGFPGTQYF
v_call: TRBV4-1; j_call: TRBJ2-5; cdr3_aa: CASSQPLGGETQYF
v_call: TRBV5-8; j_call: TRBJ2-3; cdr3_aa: CASSHFQTSGGATDTQYF
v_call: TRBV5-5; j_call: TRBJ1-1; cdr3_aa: CASNSGVKTEAFF
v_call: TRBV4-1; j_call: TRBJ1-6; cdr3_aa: CASSPAQGLNSPLHF
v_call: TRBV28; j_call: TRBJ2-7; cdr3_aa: CASSPRGSGVLEQYF
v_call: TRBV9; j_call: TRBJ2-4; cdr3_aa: CASSGEGSENIQYF
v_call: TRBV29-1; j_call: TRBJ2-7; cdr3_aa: CSVVLGNRAAYEQYF
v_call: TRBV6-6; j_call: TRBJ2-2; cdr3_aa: CASSFVTGELFF
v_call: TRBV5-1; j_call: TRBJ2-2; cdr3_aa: CASSGGQLNTGELFF
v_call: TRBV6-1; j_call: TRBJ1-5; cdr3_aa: CASGGGGADQPQHF
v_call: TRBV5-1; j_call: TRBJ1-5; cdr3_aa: CASSLDISNQPQHF
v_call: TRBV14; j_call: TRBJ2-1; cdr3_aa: CASSPLRGFNEQFF
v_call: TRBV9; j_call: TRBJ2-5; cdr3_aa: CASSATAGGPRETQYF
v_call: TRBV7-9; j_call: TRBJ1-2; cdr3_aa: CASSSRDRGNYGYTF
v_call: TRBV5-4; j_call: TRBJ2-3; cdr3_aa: CASSLGGPDTQYF
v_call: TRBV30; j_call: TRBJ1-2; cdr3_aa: CAWRAFHSNYGYTF
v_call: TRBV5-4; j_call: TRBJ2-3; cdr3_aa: CASSLEGLAGSTTDTQYF
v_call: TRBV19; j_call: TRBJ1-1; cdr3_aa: CASSPWGGGRTEAFF
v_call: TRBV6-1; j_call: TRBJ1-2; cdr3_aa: CASSEELVYGYTF
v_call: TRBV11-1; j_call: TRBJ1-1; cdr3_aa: CASSLNRVVSNTEAFF
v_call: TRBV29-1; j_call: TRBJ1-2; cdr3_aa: CSAGGQGLGGYTF
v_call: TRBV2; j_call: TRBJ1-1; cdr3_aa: CASTERGNTEAFF
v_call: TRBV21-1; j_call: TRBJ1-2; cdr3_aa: CASSKVVAGGERGYTF
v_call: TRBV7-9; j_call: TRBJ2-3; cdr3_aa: CASSLQGGTDTQYF
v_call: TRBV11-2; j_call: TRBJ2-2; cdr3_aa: CASNTVQGKTGELFF
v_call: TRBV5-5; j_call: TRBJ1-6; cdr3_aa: CASSLKGWNSPLHF
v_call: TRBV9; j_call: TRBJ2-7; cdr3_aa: CASSADWDSYEQYF
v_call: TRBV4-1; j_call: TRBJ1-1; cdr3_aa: CASSQAIVYREMGTEAFF
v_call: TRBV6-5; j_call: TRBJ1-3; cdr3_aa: CASSPTGSGNTIYF
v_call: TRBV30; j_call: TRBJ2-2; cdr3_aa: CACRGQGAVGELFF